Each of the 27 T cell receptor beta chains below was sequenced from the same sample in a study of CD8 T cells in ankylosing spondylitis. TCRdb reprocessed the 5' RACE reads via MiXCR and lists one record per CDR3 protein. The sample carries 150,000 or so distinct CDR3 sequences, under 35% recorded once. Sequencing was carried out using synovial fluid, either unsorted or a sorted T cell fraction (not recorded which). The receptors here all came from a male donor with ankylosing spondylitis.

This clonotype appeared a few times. The CDR3 protein is CASSKPQGAHYNSPLHF. DNA for the CDR3: TGTGCCAGCAGTAAACCTCAGGGGGCGCACTATAATTCACCCCTCCACTTT. The rearrangement joins TRBV28 to TRBJ1-6, with TRBD1 matching over 8 bases. Germline V gene lookup returns CDR1 MDHEN and CDR2 SYDVKM. V shed 5 bases and J 3 bases; nucleotides not matched to a gene: 9. The CDR3 consists of 17 residues.

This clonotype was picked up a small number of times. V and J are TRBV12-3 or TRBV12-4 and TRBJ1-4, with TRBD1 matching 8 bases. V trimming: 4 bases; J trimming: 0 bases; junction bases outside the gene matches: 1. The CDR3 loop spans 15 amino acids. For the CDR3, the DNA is TGTGCCAGCAGTTCGGGACAGGCAACTAATGAAAAACTGTTTTTT. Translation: CASSSGQATNEKLFF.

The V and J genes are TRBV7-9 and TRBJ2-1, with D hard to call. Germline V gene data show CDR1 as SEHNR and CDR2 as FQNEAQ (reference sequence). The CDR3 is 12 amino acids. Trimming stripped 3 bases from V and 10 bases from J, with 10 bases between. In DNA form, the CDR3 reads TGTGCCAGCAGCTTCGAATTTGGGGAGCAGTTCTTC. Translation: CASSFEFGEQFF.

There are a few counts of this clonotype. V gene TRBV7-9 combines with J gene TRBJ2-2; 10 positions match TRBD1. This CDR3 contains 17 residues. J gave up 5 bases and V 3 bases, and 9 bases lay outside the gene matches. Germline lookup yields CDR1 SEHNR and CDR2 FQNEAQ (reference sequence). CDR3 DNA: TGTGCCAGCAGCTTCTACCGGGACAGGGGAAAGACCGGGGAGCTGTTTTTT. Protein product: CASSFYRDRGKTGELFF.

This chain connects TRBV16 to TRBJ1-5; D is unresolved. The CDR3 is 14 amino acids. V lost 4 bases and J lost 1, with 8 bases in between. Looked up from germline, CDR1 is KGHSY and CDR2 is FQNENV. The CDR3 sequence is CASSRERSNQPQHF. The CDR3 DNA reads TGTGCCAGCAGCCGGGAGAGGAGCAATCAGCCCCAGCATTTT.

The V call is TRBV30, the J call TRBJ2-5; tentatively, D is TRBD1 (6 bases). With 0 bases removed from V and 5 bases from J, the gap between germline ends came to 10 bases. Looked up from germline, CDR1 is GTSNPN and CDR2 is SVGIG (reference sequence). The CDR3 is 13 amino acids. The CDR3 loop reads CAWSVQGQETQYF. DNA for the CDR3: TGTGCCTGGAGTGTACAAGGACAGGAGACCCAGTACTTC.

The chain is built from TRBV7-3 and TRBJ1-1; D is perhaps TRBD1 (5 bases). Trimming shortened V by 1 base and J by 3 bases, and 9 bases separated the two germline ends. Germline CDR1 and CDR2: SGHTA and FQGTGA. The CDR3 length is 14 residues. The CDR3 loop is CASSLRGRDTEAFF. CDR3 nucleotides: TGTGCCAGCAGCTTAAGGGGCCGAGACACTGAAGCTTTCTTT.

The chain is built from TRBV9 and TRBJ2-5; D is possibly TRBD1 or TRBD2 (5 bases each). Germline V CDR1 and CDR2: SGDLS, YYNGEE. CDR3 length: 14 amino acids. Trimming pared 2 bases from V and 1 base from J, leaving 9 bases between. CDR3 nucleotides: TGTGCCAGCAGCGTCACTGGGGGCCAAGAGACCCAGTACTTC. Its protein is CASSVTGGQETQYF.

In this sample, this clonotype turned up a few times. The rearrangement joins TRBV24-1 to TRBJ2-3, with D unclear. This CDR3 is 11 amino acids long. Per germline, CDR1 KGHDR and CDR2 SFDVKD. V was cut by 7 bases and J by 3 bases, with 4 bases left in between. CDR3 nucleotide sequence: TGTGCCACCAGCCTTACAGATACGCAGTATTTT. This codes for CATSLTDTQYF.

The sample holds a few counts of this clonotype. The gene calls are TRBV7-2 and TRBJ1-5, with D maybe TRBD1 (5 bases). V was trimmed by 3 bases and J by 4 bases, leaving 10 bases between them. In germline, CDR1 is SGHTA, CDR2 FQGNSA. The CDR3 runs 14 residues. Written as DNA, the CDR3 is TGTGCCAGCAGCTTGGGGGGTCAGAATCAGCCCCAGCATTTT. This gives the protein CASSLGGQNQPQHF.

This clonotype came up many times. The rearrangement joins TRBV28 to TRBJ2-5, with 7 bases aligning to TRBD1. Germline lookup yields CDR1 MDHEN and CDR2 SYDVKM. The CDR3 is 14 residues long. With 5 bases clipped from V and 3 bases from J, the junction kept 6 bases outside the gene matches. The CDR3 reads CASSPRTGEETQYF. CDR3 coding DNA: TGTGCCAGCAGTCCCAGGACAGGCGAAGAGACCCAGTACTTC.

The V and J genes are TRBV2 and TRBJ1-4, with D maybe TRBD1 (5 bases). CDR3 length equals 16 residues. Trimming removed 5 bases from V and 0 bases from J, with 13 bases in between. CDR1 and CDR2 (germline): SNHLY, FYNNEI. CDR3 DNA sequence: TGTGCCAGCAGTTACCGACAGACAGCAACTAATGAAAAACTGTTTTTT. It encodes CASSYRQTATNEKLFF.

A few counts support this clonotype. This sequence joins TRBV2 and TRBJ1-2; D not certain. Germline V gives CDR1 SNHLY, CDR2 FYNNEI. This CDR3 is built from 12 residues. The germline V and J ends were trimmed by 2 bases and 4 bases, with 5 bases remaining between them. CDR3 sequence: CASSESVYGYTF. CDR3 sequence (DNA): TGTGCCAGCAGTGAATCCGTCTATGGCTACACCTTC.

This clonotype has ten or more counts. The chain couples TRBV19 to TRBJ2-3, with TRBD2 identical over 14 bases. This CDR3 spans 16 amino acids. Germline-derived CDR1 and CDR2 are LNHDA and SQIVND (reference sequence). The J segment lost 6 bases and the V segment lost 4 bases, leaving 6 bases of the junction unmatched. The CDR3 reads CASSRLAGGKVDTQYF. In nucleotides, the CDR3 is TGTGCCAGTAGTAGACTAGCGGGGGGGAAGGTGGATACGCAGTATTTT.

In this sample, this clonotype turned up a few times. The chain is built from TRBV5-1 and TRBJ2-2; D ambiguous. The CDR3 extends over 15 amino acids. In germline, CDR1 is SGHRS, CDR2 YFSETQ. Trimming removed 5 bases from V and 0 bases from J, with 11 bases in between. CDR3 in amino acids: CASSRVASNTGELFF. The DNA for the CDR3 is TGCGCCAGCAGTAGAGTAGCATCGAACACCGGGGAGCTGTTTTTT.

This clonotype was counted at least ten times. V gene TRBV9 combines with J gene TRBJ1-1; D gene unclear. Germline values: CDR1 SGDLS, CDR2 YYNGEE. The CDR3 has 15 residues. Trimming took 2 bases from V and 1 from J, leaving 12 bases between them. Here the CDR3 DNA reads TGTGCCAGCAGCGTCAACACGGTTGGGAACACTGAAGCTTTCTTT. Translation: CASSVNTVGNTEAFF. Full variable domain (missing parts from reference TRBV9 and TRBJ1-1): DSGVTQTPKHLITATGQRVTLRCSPRSGDLSVYWYQQSLDQGLQFLIQYYNGEERAKGNILERFSAQQFPDLHSELNLSSLELGDSALYFCASSVNTVGNTEAFFGQGTRLTVV.

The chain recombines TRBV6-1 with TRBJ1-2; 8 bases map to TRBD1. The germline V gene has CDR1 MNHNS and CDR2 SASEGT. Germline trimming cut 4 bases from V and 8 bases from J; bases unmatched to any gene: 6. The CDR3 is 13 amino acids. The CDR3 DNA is TGTGCCAGCAGTGCCGACAGGGGTAGGGGCTACACCTTC. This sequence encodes CASSADRGRGYTF.

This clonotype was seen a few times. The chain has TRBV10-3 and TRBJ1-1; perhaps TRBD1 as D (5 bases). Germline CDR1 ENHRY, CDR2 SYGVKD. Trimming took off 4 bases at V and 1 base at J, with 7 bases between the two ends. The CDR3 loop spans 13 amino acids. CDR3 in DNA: TGTGCCATCAGTGGACAGCAGAACACTGAAGCTTTCTTT. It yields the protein CAISGQQNTEAFF.

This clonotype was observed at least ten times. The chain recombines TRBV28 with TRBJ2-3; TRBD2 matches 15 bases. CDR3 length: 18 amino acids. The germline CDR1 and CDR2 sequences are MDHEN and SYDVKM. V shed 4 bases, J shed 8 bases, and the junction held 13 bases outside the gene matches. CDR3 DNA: TGTGCCAGCAGTTCCCCCCCTGGACTAGCGGGGGGGCTCGGTACGCAGTATTTT. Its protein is CASSSPPGLAGGLGTQYF.

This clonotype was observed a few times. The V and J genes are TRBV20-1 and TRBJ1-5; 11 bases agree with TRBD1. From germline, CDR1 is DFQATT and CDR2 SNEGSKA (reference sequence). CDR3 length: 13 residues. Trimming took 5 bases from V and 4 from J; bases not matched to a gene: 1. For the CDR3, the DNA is TGCAGTGCTGGGACAGGGGGAAATCAGCCCCAGCATTTT. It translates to CSAGTGGNQPQHF.

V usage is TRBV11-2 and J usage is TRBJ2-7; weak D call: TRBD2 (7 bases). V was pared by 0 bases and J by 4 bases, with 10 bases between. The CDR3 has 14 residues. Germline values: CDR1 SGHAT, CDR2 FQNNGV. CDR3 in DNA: TGTGCCAGCAGCTTAGACGGGGGGCCTTACGAGCAGTACTTC. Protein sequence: CASSLDGGPYEQYF.

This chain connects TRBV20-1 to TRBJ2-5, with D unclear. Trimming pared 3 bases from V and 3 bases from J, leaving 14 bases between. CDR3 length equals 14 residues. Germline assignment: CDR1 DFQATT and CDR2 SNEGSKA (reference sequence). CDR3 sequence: CSASKSTLKETQYF. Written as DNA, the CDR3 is TGCAGTGCTAGTAAATCTACTCTCAAAGAGACCCAGTACTTC.

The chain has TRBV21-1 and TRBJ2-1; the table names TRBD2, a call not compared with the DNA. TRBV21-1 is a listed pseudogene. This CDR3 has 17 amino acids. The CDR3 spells CASSKGSSGDSWNEQFF. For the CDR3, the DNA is TGTGCCAGCAGCAAAGGGAGTAGCGGGGACTCGTGGAATGAGCAGTTCTTC.

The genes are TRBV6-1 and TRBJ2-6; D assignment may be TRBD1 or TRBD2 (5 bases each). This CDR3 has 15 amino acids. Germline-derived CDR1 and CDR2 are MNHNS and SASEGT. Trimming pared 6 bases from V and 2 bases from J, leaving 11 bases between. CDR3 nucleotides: TGTGCCAGCAGCGAGGGGACGGCTGGGGCCAACGTCCTGACTTTC. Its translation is CASSEGTAGANVLTF.

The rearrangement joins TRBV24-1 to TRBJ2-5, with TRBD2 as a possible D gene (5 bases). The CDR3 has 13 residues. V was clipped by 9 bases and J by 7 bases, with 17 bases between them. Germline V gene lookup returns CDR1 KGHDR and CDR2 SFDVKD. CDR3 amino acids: CATAGPQGGTQYF. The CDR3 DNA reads TGTGCCACCGCGGGCCCCCAAGGCGGGACCCAGTACTTC.

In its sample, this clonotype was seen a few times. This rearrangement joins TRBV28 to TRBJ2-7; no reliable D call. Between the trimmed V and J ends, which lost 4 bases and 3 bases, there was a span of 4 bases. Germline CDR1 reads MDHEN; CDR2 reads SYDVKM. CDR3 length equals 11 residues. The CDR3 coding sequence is TGTGCCAGCAGTTCACACTACGAGCAGTACTTC. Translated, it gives CASSSHYEQYF.

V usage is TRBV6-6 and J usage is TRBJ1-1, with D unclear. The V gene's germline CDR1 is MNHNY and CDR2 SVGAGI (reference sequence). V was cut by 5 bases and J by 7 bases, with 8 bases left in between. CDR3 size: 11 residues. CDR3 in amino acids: CASSPGREAFF. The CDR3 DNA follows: TGTGCCAGCAGTCCCGGACGTGAAGCTTTCTTT.